This TCR beta chain was retrieved from a study of T cell responses to AZD1222 COVID-19 vaccine. The ends were cut back, 3 bases at V and 5 bases at J, with 13 bases in the middle. Germline V lookup: CDR1 LNHDA, CDR2 SQIVND (reference sequence). The CDR3 is 14 residues long. The study's findings and limits: Just a handful of AZD1222 recipients were seropositive at baseline. With dominance at 160-218 and 743-854, vaccine-associated CD4 TCRs spanned spike.

Researchers grouped second doses given at about 4 or about 12 weeks into one pool. In regard to this clone: The target antigen is unknown.

The method was immunoSEQ multiplex PCR; TCRdb's version includes in-frame clones alone and lacks a portion of them. Here the sample spans 180,000 or so clones, 92% being singletons. This receptor was taken from an adult who received the AZD1222 COVID-19 vaccine. This sample comprised peripheral blood, obtained 28 days after the second AZD1222 dose. The J gene is TRBJ2-5, the V gene TRBV19; TRBD2 is a possible D gene (7 bases). The CDR3 nucleotides are TGTGCCAGTAGTATCGGGGGGCGCTCGGAGACCCAGTACTTC. This encodes CASSIGGRSETQYF. Using reference TRBV19 and TRBJ2-5 for the parts outside the CDR3, the full variable domain is DGGITQSPKYLFRKEGQNVTLSCEQNLNHDAMYWYRQDPGQGLRLIYYSQIVNDFQKGDIAEGYSVSREKKESFPLTVTSAQKNPTAFYLCASSIGGRSETQYFGPGTRLLVL.